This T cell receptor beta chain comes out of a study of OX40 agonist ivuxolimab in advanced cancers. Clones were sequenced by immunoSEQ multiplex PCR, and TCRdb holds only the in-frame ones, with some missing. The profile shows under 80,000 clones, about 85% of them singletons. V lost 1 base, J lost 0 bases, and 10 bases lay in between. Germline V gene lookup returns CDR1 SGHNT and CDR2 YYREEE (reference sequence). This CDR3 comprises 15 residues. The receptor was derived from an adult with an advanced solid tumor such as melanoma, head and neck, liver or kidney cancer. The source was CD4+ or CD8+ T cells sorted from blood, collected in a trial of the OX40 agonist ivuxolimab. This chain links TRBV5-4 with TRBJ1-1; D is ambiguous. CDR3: CASSLRQNMNTEAFF. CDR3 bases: TGTGCCAGCAGCTTGCGGCAGAACATGAACACTGAAGCTTTCTTT. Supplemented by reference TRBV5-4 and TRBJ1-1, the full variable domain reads ETGVTQSPTHLIKTRGQQVTLRCSSQSGHNTVSWYQQALGQGPQFIFQYYREEENGRGNFPPRFSGLQFPNYSSELNVNALELDDSALYLCASSLRQNMNTEAFFGQGTRLTVV.